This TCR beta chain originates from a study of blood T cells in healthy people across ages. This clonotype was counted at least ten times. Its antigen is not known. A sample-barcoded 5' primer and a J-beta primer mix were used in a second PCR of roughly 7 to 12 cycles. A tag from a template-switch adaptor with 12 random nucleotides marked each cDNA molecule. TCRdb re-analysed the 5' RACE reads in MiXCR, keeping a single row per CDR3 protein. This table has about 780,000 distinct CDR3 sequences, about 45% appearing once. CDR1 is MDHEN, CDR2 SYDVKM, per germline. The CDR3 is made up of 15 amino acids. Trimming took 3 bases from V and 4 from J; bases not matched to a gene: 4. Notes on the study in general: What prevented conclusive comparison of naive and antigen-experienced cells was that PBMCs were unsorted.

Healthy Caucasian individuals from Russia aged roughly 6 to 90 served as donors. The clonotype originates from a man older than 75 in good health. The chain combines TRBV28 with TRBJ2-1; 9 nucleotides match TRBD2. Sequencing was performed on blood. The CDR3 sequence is CASSFLAGAYNEQFF. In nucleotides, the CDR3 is TGTGCCAGCAGTTTTTTAGCGGGAGCATACAATGAGCAGTTCTTC.